The 20 T cell receptor beta chains listed next were all sequenced from one sample in a study of CD8 T cells in ankylosing spondylitis. Via MiXCR, TCRdb re-called the 5' RACE reads, giving one row per CDR3 protein. Counted here are more than 150,000 distinct CDR3 sequences, 18% occurring once; the ten biggest clones make up approximately 4.3%. The specimen sequenced was blood, either unsorted or a sorted T cell fraction (not recorded which). The receptors here all came from a male donor aged 10-29 years with ankylosing spondylitis or in good health (not recorded which).

This clonotype came up many times. The V call is TRBV12-3 or TRBV12-4, the J call TRBJ2-3; perhaps TRBD2 as D (6 bases). The CDR3 runs to 16 residues. The germline V and J ends were trimmed by 3 bases and 2 bases, with 15 bases remaining between them. The CDR3 here is CASSFFGGITTDTQYF. The CDR3 DNA reads TGTGCCAGCAGTTTTTTTGGCGGGATTACCACAGATACGCAGTATTTT.

The CDR3 loop reads CSGAGGSEADTEAFF. The CDR3 DNA is TGCAGCGGAGCTGGGGGCAGCGAAGCGGACACTGAAGCTTTCTTT. The rearrangement joins TRBV29-1 to TRBJ1-1; perhaps TRBD1 as D (6 bases). V lost 7 bases to trimming and J lost 3 bases, with 21 bases between them. CDR3 length: 15 amino acids. Per the germline V gene, CDR1 is SQVTM and CDR2 is ANQGSEA. Looking up the rest from reference TRBV29-1 and TRBJ1-1 gives the full variable domain: SAVISQKPSRDICQRGTSLTIQCQVDSQVTMMFWYRQQPGQSLTLIATANQGSEATYESGFVIDKFPISRPNLTFSTLTVSNMSPEDSSIYLCSGAGGSEADTEAFFGQGTRLTVV.

The gene calls are TRBV29-1 and TRBJ2-7; maybe TRBD2 (6 bases). CDR1 and CDR2 (germline): SQVTM, ANQGSEA. Deletions cut 6 bases from V and 3 bases from J, with 12 bases between. The CDR3 length is 12 residues. DNA of the CDR3: TGCAGCGTATTGGGACTCGACTACGAGCAGTACGTC. It codes for CSVLGLDYEQYV.

The table lists this clonotype with many counts. The rearrangement joins TRBV3-1 to TRBJ1-3; D not resolved. Between the trimmed V and J ends, which lost 3 bases and 3 bases, there was a span of 12 bases. The CDR3 sequence is 15 residues long. Germline lookup yields CDR1 LGHDT and CDR2 YNNKEL (reference sequence). CDR3 sequence: CASSQEGRIGNTIYF. CDR3 in DNA: TGTGCCAGCAGCCAGGAGGGAAGGATTGGAAACACCATATATTTT.

This clonotype was picked up many times. V is TRBV2 and J is TRBJ1-5, with 12 bases matching TRBD1. This CDR3 is 15 amino acids long. Trimming took 5 bases from V and 6 from J; bases not matched to a gene: 5. The germline gives CDR1 SNHLY, CDR2 FYNNEI. CDR3 in DNA: TGTGCCAGCAGTCCCGGGACAGGGGGCGGTCAGCCCCAGCATTTT. Encoded protein: CASSPGTGGGQPQHF.

This clonotype has ten or more counts. The CDR3 is CAISSSRGRAGEDTQYF. CDR3 nucleotides: TGTGCCATCAGTTCCTCGAGGGGGAGGGCCGGCGAAGATACGCAGTATTTT. This rearrangement joins TRBV10-3 to TRBJ2-3; the D gene is possibly TRBD2 (7 bases). V lost 5 bases, J lost 5 bases, and 23 bases lay in between. CDR3 size: 17 residues. Per the germline V gene, CDR1 is ENHRY and CDR2 is SYGVKD.

In its sample, this clonotype was seen many times. This chain links TRBV12-3 or TRBV12-4 with TRBJ2-5; D might be TRBD2 (5 bases). This CDR3 region has 14 residues. Trimming stripped 7 bases from V and 1 base from J, with 13 bases between. The chain's CDR3 is CASNPSGIQETQYF. The CDR3 DNA reads TGTGCCAGCAATCCGAGCGGAATCCAAGAGACCCAGTACTTC.

This clonotype was seen at least ten times. V usage is TRBV20-1 and J usage is TRBJ1-4, with 7 bases that match TRBD1. CDR1 is DFQATT and CDR2 is SNEGSKA in the germline V gene (reference sequence). V gave up 3 bases and J gave up 8 bases; unmatched junction bases: 12. The CDR3 length is 15 residues. CDR3 amino acids: CSARQEGAGPEKLFF. The CDR3 nucleotides read TGCAGTGCTAGGCAGGAGGGGGCCGGACCCGAAAAACTGTTTTTT.

The J gene is TRBJ2-7, the V gene TRBV11-2, with TRBD2 as a possible D gene (5 bases). Germline lookup yields CDR1 SGHAT and CDR2 FQNNGV. There are 15 residues in the CDR3. Trimming left V 5 bases short and J 2 bases short, with 16 bases between. In DNA, the CDR3 is TGTGCCAGCAGCCTGGGAACGGGGATGACCTACGAGCAGTACTTC. Residues: CASSLGTGMTYEQYF.

The gene calls are TRBV12-3 or TRBV12-4 and TRBJ1-5; no definite D call. The CDR3 has 14 residues. V was cut by 10 bases and J by 0 bases, with 13 bases left in between. The DNA for the CDR3 is TGTGCCACAAGCGGGGTTCATAGCAATCAGCCCCAGCATTTT. It encodes CATSGVHSNQPQHF.

There are many counts of this clonotype. The chain combines TRBV29-1 with TRBJ2-5; D possibly corresponds to TRBD1 (6 bases). Germline assignment: CDR1 SQVTM and CDR2 ANQGSEA. The V gene lost 6 bases and the J gene lost 5 bases, with 16 bases spanning the gap. This CDR3 spans 13 amino acids. The CDR3 reads CSVPGQPRETQYF. The CDR3 DNA follows: TGCAGCGTACCGGGACAACCGCGGGAGACCCAGTACTTC.

In this sample, this clonotype turned up many times. The V and J genes are TRBV2 and TRBJ2-4; 8 bases map to TRBD1. Germline lookup yields CDR1 SNHLY and CDR2 FYNNEI. The V and J ends lost 8 bases and 5 bases, in that order; junction bases with no gene match: 5. CDR3 length equals 13 residues. As DNA, the CDR3 is TGTGCCAGCGACCGGGACAGGCAAAACATTCAGTACTTC. Amino acids: CASDRDRQNIQYF.

This clonotype was recorded at least ten times. The chain joins TRBV29-1 to TRBJ1-1; D is possibly TRBD1 (6 bases). V lost 5 bases and J 4 bases, leaving 11 bases between the germline ends. The CDR3 is 12 amino acids. Germline lookup yields CDR1 SQVTM and CDR2 ANQGSEA. The CDR3 DNA follows: TGCAGCGTTCAGGGGTGGGTCACTGAAGCTTTCTTT. It specifies CSVQGWVTEAFF.

This clonotype was counted ten times or more. V usage is TRBV20-1 and J usage is TRBJ1-1, with a weak D call TRBD1 (5 bases). This CDR3 is 14 amino acids long. V lost 2 bases to trimming and J lost 1 base, with 11 bases between them. Germline V gives CDR1 DFQATT, CDR2 SNEGSKA (reference sequence). CDR3 coding DNA: TGCAGTGCTAGACATCCAGGGTGGAACACTGAAGCTTTCTTT. The encoded protein is CSARHPGWNTEAFF.

CDR3 amino acids: CASGSPRTGDAYEQYV. In DNA, the CDR3 is TGTGCTAGTGGCTCCCCGCGGACAGGGGATGCCTACGAGCAGTACGTC. The chain uses TRBV12-5 and TRBJ2-7; 9 bases match TRBD1. Germline V gene sequence: CDR1 LGHNT, CDR2 FRNRAP. Unmatched junction bases numbered 11, after V lost 6 bases and J lost 2 bases. The CDR3 loop spans 16 amino acids.

V is TRBV29-1 and J is TRBJ2-7; TRBD2 is a possible D gene (5 bases). The V end lost 6 bases, the J end lost 4 bases, and 10 bases lay between the germline ends. Germline CDR1 is SQVTM and CDR2 is ANQGSEA. The length of the CDR3 is 11 residues. The CDR3 DNA is TGCAGCGTCCTAGGCGGGTACGAGCAGTACTTC. This encodes CSVLGGYEQYF.

There are a few counts of this clonotype. The rearrangement uses TRBV20-1 and TRBJ2-7; 7 nucleotides align to TRBD2. In germline, CDR1 is DFQATT, CDR2 SNEGSKA (reference sequence). V shed 3 bases and J 6 bases; nucleotides not matched to a gene: 14. The CDR3 contains 15 residues. The CDR3 nucleotides are TGCAGTGCTAGTTCCCCCCTAACGGGAGGTGTCGAGCAGTACTTC. Protein product: CSASSPLTGGVEQYF.

This clonotype has a count of ten or more. This sequence joins TRBV10-2 and TRBJ1-1; D not certain. The germline CDR1 and CDR2 sequences are WSHSY and SAAADI. The ends were cut back, 6 bases at V and 1 base at J, with 9 bases in the middle. This CDR3 has 13 amino acids. This CDR3 reads CASRTTANTEAFF. The DNA of the CDR3 is TGCGCCAGCAGAACCACAGCGAACACTGAAGCTTTCTTT.

This clonotype was seen many times. This chain connects TRBV12-3 or TRBV12-4 to TRBJ2-1; D remains ambiguous. V was shortened by 4 bases and J by 3 bases, with 10 bases between the two germline ends. The CDR3 totals 14 residues. The CDR3 is CASSSSGNYNEQFF. In DNA, the CDR3 is TGTGCCAGCAGTTCTAGTGGGAACTACAATGAGCAGTTCTTC.

V is TRBV7-6 and J is TRBJ2-3, with 7 bases identical to TRBD2. The CDR3 consists of 17 residues. Germline V CDR1 and CDR2: SGHVS, FNYEAQ. V shed 2 bases and J 6 bases; nucleotides not matched to a gene: 14. The CDR3 loop reads CASSLLGLDTSSDTQYF. CDR3 coding DNA: TGTGCCAGCAGCTTACTCGGACTAGACACTTCATCCGATACGCAGTATTTT.